The 28 T cell receptor beta chains reported below all come from one sample, sequenced in a study of T-cell memory formation after mild COVID-19. TCRdb used MiXCR to reprocess the 5' RACE reads, holding one entry per CDR3 protein. The table lists hundreds of thousands of distinct CDR3 sequences, 15% to 20% of them singletons, with 22% in the top ten. Input material: PBMCs or a T cell subset sorted from them (not recorded which). Receptors originate from a man between 18 and 35 years old who had mild COVID-19 (a few samples of this study predate the infection). Cell type and time point are not known.

This clonotype was counted only a few times. The chain uses TRBV20-1 and TRBJ2-1, with 8 bases matching TRBD1. The CDR3 is 15 residues long. The junction had 10 bases not matched to a gene; V was cut back by 1 base and J by 8 bases. Germline lookup yields CDR1 DFQATT and CDR2 SNEGSKA (reference sequence). In nucleotides, the CDR3 is TGCAGTGCTAGAGTCGTGACAGGGGTGTTCTATGAGCAGTTCTTC. It encodes CSARVVTGVFYEQFF.

The chain uses TRBV7-2 and TRBJ1-1; 7 bases map to TRBD1. Germline V gives CDR1 SGHTA, CDR2 FQGNSA. This CDR3 has 16 amino acids. V trimming: 5 bases; J trimming: 1 base; junction bases outside the gene matches: 10. CDR3 sequence: CASSPRTGLTNTEAFF. The CDR3 coding sequence is TGTGCCAGCAGCCCCAGGACAGGCCTAACGAACACTGAAGCTTTCTTT.

Only a few counts were recorded for this clonotype. The rearrangement uses TRBV4-3 and TRBJ2-7; no definite D call. The germline CDR1 and CDR2 sequences are LGHNA and YSLEER. The CDR3 totals 16 residues. V gave up 0 bases and J gave up 1 base, with 13 bases separating them. The CDR3 spells CASSQDYVGLSYEQYF. CDR3 bases: TGCGCCAGCAGCCAAGATTACGTGGGGTTGTCCTACGAGCAGTACTTC.

V and J are TRBV6-5 and TRBJ1-2; D uncertain. V gave up 0 bases and J gave up 6 bases, with 14 bases separating them. The CDR3 is made up of 15 amino acids. Per the germline V gene, CDR1 is MNHEY and CDR2 is SVGAGI. The CDR3 sequence: CASSYSIVGGNGYTF. As DNA, the CDR3 is TGTGCCAGCAGTTACTCGATCGTGGGAGGGAATGGCTACACCTTC.

Only a few counts were recorded for this clonotype. This chain connects TRBV7-2 to TRBJ2-1, with D perhaps TRBD1 (6 bases). Germline assignment: CDR1 SGHTA and CDR2 FQGNSA. Between the trimmed V and J ends, which lost 6 bases and 0 bases, there was a span of 12 bases. The CDR3 contains 15 residues. Here the CDR3 DNA reads TGTGCCAGCAGGCCGGACAGTAGCTCCTACAATGAGCAGTTCTTC. As protein: CASRPDSSSYNEQFF.

Only a few counts were recorded for this clonotype. The rearrangement joins TRBV25-1 to TRBJ1-1; a weak D match, TRBD1 (6 bases). V was cut by 3 bases and J by 2 bases, with 19 bases left in between. Per the germline V gene, CDR1 is MGHDK and CDR2 is SYGVNS. This CDR3 comprises 17 residues. CDR3 sequence reads: CASSERGRGGSNTEAFF. The CDR3 coding sequence is TGTGCCAGCAGTGAGCGGGGCCGAGGGGGTAGTAACACTGAAGCTTTCTTT.

This chain joins TRBV12-3 or TRBV12-4 and TRBJ2-7, with D perhaps given as TRBD1 or TRBD2 (5 bases each). Trimming removed 6 bases from V and 3 bases from J, with 18 bases in between. CDR3 length: 15 amino acids. The CDR3 nucleotides are TGTGCCAGCAGCGAGGGGTCGGCCGGGCTCTACGAGCAGTACTTC. Encoded protein: CASSEGSAGLYEQYF.

V usage is TRBV28 and J usage is TRBJ2-2; a weak D match, TRBD2 (6 bases). V lost 4 bases and J lost 15, with 12 bases in between. This CDR3 spans 11 amino acids. The germline gives CDR1 MDHEN, CDR2 SYDVKM. CDR3 sequence (DNA): TGTGCCAGCAGTTCCCGCGGGGTGGTGTTTTTT. This codes for CASSSRGVVFF.

This clonotype appeared a few times. This chain connects TRBV3-1 to TRBJ2-2, with D hard to call. Per the germline V gene, CDR1 is LGHDT and CDR2 is YNNKEL (reference sequence). This CDR3 contains 14 residues. Trimming pared 7 bases from V and 5 bases from J, leaving 14 bases between. CDR3 sequence: CASTPGHGTGELFF. CDR3 DNA: TGTGCCAGCACCCCGGGCCACGGGACCGGGGAGCTGTTTTTT.

CDR3 nucleotides: TGTGCCAGCAAGGAGGGGCCCTGGCCCTACGCATCGAACACCGGGGAGCTGTTTTTT. Encoded protein: CASKEGPWPYASNTGELFF. The gene calls are TRBV7-8 and TRBJ2-2, with a weak D call TRBD2 (6 bases). Germline CDR1 reads SGHVS; CDR2 reads FQNEAQ. The V gene lost 7 bases and the J gene lost 0 bases, with 24 bases spanning the gap. The CDR3 is made up of 19 amino acids. Full variable domain (rest looked up from reference TRBV7-8 and TRBJ2-2): GAGVSQSPRYKVAKRGQDVALRCDPISGHVSLFWYQQALGQGPEFLTYFQNEAQLDKSGLPSDRFFAERPEGSVSTLKIQRTQQEDSAVYLCASKEGPWPYASNTGELFFGEGSRLTVL.

V and J are TRBV3-1 and TRBJ2-2; D may correspond to TRBD1 or TRBD2 (5 bases each). Germline V gives CDR1 LGHDT, CDR2 YNNKEL (reference sequence). The V end was cut by 3 bases, the J end by 4 bases, with 12 bases between. The CDR3 spans 15 residues. This CDR3 reads CASSQSGTGTGELFF. The DNA for the CDR3 is TGTGCCAGCAGCCAGTCGGGGACCGGCACCGGGGAGCTGTTTTTT.

This clonotype was observed at least ten times. The chain joins TRBV27 to TRBJ2-2; TRBD1 might be the D (5 bases). Trimming pared 0 bases from V and 7 bases from J, leaving 9 bases between. In germline, CDR1 is MNHEY, CDR2 SMNVEV (reference sequence). This CDR3 is 14 amino acids long. The DNA for the CDR3 is TGTGCCAGCAGTTTATCAGGGGTCATCGGGGAGCTGTTTTTT. This codes for CASSLSGVIGELFF.

The J gene is TRBJ2-1, the V gene TRBV20-1, with 11 bases lining up with TRBD2. The V segment lost 6 bases and the J segment 0 bases; nucleotides outside the gene matches: 13. The CDR3 has 18 residues. Germline V gene data show CDR1 as DFQATT and CDR2 as SNEGSKA (reference sequence). The CDR3 protein is CSALAPRLAGYSYNEQFF. CDR3 DNA sequence: TGCAGTGCCCTCGCCCCACGACTAGCGGGGTACTCCTACAATGAGCAGTTCTTC.

The V and J genes are TRBV4-3 and TRBJ2-7; D may correspond to TRBD1 or TRBD2 (6 bases each). V shed 1 base and J shed 6 bases, with 7 bases lying between them. This CDR3 contains 12 residues. Germline V gives CDR1 LGHNA, CDR2 YSLEER. The CDR3 loop is CASSQAGAEQYV. The CDR3 DNA follows: TGCGCCAGCAGCCAAGCGGGGGCCGAGCAGTACGTC.

A few counts support this clonotype. The chain has TRBV20-1 and TRBJ2-1; TRBD2 matches 11 bases. The germline gives CDR1 DFQATT, CDR2 SNEGSKA (reference sequence). The length of the CDR3 is 16 residues. After removal of 5 bases from V and 2 bases from J, the junction contained 8 bases not matched to a gene. The CDR3 protein is CSAVPTSGDAYNEQFF. The CDR3 DNA follows: TGCAGTGCTGTCCCGACTAGCGGGGACGCCTACAATGAGCAGTTCTTC.

The J gene is TRBJ1-1, the V gene TRBV5-1, with TRBD1 identical over 7 bases. Germline V CDR1 and CDR2: SGHRS, YFSETQ. The length of the CDR3 is 14 residues. J was trimmed by 4 bases and V by 3 bases; bases with no gene match: 6. DNA of the CDR3: TGCGCCAGCAGCTCGACTCCAGGGGGCACTGAAGCTTTCTTT. This codes for CASSSTPGGTEAFF.

The chain links TRBV5-1 to TRBJ2-3; a possible D gene is TRBD2 (6 bases). The CDR3 contains 14 residues. The germline CDR1 and CDR2 sequences are SGHRS and YFSETQ. V was clipped by 0 bases and J by 4 bases, with 9 bases between them. The CDR3 is CASSLAPGADTQYF. As DNA, the CDR3 is TGCGCCAGCAGCTTGGCTCCGGGAGCAGATACGCAGTATTTT.

J is TRBJ1-1 and V is TRBV7-2; TRBD1 is a possible D gene (5 bases). CDR3 length: 15 residues. Looked up from germline, CDR1 is SGHTA and CDR2 is FQGNSA. Trimming removed 5 bases from V and 6 bases from J, with 19 bases in between. The CDR3 DNA reads TGTGCCAGCAGCCTCAATAAAAGGGGTCTCGCTGAAGCTTTCTTT. Amino acid sequence: CASSLNKRGLAEAFF.

This clonotype was detected a few times. V usage is TRBV4-1 and J usage is TRBJ2-3, with 11 bases that match TRBD2. Germline-derived CDR1 and CDR2 are MGHRA and YSYEKL. CDR3 length equals 18 residues. J was trimmed by 5 bases and V by 0 bases; bases with no gene match: 10. CDR3 coding DNA: TGCGCCAGCAGCCAAGATGCGTTAGCGGGGGGGCGTGGAGATACGCAGTATTTT. Protein sequence: CASSQDALAGGRGDTQYF.

This clonotype was observed a handful of times. The rearrangement joins TRBV7-9 to TRBJ2-1, with D tentatively TRBD1 (5 bases). The V and J ends lost 5 bases and 3 bases respectively, with 14 bases between them. The CDR3 contains 15 residues. Per the germline V gene, CDR1 is SEHNR and CDR2 is FQNEAQ (reference sequence). CDR3 protein: CASSPVGHSYNEQFF. The CDR3 DNA follows: TGTGCCAGCAGCCCCGTAGGACACAGCTACAATGAGCAGTTCTTC.

The V and J genes are TRBV3-1 and TRBJ1-4; D remains unclear. The CDR3 loop spans 14 amino acids. Trimming left V 4 bases short and J 7 bases short, with 13 bases between. Germline loops: CDR1 LGHDT, CDR2 YNNKEL (reference sequence). The CDR3 spells CASSPDGSGEKLFF. The CDR3 region has the DNA TGTGCCAGCAGCCCCGATGGTTCCGGTGAAAAACTGTTTTTT.

In its sample, this clonotype was seen many times. This sequence joins TRBV7-2 and TRBJ2-2, with 8 bases lining up with TRBD2. V shed 5 bases and J 1 base; nucleotides not matched to a gene: 6. The CDR3 totals 16 residues. Germline values: CDR1 SGHTA, CDR2 FQGNSA. For the CDR3, the DNA is TGTGCCAGCAGCCGTAGGCTAGCGGGGAACACCGGGGAGCTGTTTTTT. Encoded protein: CASSRRLAGNTGELFF.

The rearrangement uses TRBV7-7 and TRBJ2-1; 7 positions agree with TRBD2. Looked up from germline, CDR1 is SSHAT and CDR2 is FNYEAQ (reference sequence). The CDR3 length is 15 residues. V shed 5 bases, J shed 7 bases, and the junction held 11 bases outside the gene matches. The CDR3 bases are TGTGCCAGCAGCCGATCCCCGGGGGAGGGGAATGAGCAGTTCTTC. Translation gives CASSRSPGEGNEQFF.

This clonotype was counted between two and nine times. The gene calls are TRBV6-6 and TRBJ1-1; 9 nucleotides line up with TRBD1. V gave up 7 bases and J gave up 1 base; unmatched junction bases: 7. CDR1 and CDR2 (germline): MNHNY, SVGAGI (reference sequence). The CDR3 runs to 15 residues. CDR3 nucleotide sequence: TGTGCCAGCAATCATCCGGGACAGGGGAACACTGAAGCTTTCTTT. Its protein product is CASNHPGQGNTEAFF.

The chain employs TRBV11-2 and TRBJ1-2; no firm D call. The ends were cut back, 8 bases at V and 8 bases at J, with 18 bases in the middle. The CDR3 contains 13 residues. Germline V gives CDR1 SGHAT, CDR2 FQNNGV. Here the CDR3 reads CASGQTDLSGYTF. CDR3 sequence (DNA): TGTGCCAGCGGCCAGACCGATCTATCGGGCTACACCTTC.

This clonotype was picked up a small number of times. The CDR3 sequence is CAISESSGREQFF. CDR3 bases: TGTGCCATCAGTGAGTCATCGGGACGCGAGCAGTTCTTC. This chain uses TRBV10-3 with TRBJ2-1; D is perhaps TRBD1 or TRBD2 (5 bases each). V was clipped by 0 bases and J by 10 bases, with 10 bases between them. Germline assignment: CDR1 ENHRY and CDR2 SYGVKD. The CDR3 length is 13 residues.

This clonotype showed up just a few times. V and J are TRBV5-1 and TRBJ2-7, with TRBD1 matching over 9 bases. This CDR3 has 14 amino acids. Germline V gives CDR1 SGHRS, CDR2 YFSETQ. With V trimmed by 4 bases and J by 5 bases, 7 bases remained unmatched. The CDR3 region is CASSLGTGIDEQYF. The CDR3 region has the DNA TGCGCCAGCAGCCTTGGGACAGGGATAGACGAGCAGTACTTC.

This clonotype was counted a few times. The chain uses TRBV6-5 and TRBJ1-1, with TRBD1 as a possible D gene (6 bases). This CDR3 comprises 13 residues. Trimming cost V 6 bases and J 0 bases, with 8 bases left between them. The germline V gene encodes CDR1 MNHEY and CDR2 SVGAGI. This CDR3 reads CASRRDMNTEAFF. CDR3 coding DNA: TGTGCCAGCAGACGGGACATGAACACTGAAGCTTTCTTT.